This T cell receptor beta chain appears in the sequencing data of a study of draining lymph node invasion in breast cancer (dated by TCRdb to 2020 to 2022). Looking at the study overall: In a separate targeted assay, bulk TCR-beta CDR3 sequencing compared sorted memory regulatory T cells and memory conventional CD4 T cells across breast cancer tissues. Each patient contributed matched non-invaded and tumor-invaded tumor-draining lymph nodes plus the primary tumor, profiled for both Treg and Tconv subsets. Lymph nodes from five patients were covered by the separate targeted TCR sequencing, and for three of those patients the primary tumors were sequenced as well.

Here is what the overall study found, with its caveats: TCRs shared between the Treg and Tconv subsets were viewed as suggestive of, but not proof of, a common clonal origin. Per tissue, roughly 12-22% of Treg TCRs were found to be shared with Tconvs, and this sharing was interpreted as suggesting peripheral Treg induction. Across all tissues in the targeted TCR-seq data, Tregs appeared to be more clonally expanded than Tconvs, and both subsets showed lower diversity in tumor than in lymph nodes. Detection of some of the top 100 tumor clones in both invaded and non-invaded nodes suggests recirculation between tumor and draining nodes. Tracking of the top-100 tumor clones could be carried out in just a couple of patients. The data could not determine whether Treg conversion took place in a particular organ or whether converted Tregs recirculated between nodes and tumor.

This clonotype was counted a few times. It has no known antigen specificity. One base away there is no much larger clone; base qualities are not given. V and J lose 4 bases and 3 bases, and a span of 10 bases separates them. CDR1 and CDR2, looked up from the germline V gene, are SGHRS and YFSETQ. The cysteine opens and the phenylalanine closes a CDR3 of 14 amino acids. Only the CDR3 DNA stays, 42 bases, in frame from base 1. Library preparation was by bulk RNA-seq. TCRdb shows the sequencer as Illumina HiSeq 2500. The source study handled its data this way. For the separate targeted TCR-seq dataset, MiXCR version 2.1.5 with default parameters extracted and quantified CDR3 sequences from raw reads. The separate targeted TCR-seq dataset defined each TCR-beta clone by its combination of V gene, J gene and CDR3 sequence. In the separate targeted TCR-seq dataset, clones with fewer than three counts were removed, then only the 90% most strongly expressed clones per sample were retained. In the separate targeted TCR-seq dataset, Treg-Tconv overlap was computed as shared clones divided by total Treg clones per tissue, times 100. TCRdb itself trimmed the public reads at Q25 with fastp, ran MiXCR and retained productive beta chains. Rows with one shared CDR3 protein collapse into an entry with the most common genes and DNA. The V and J calls and clone size come from TCRdb's table, not from the authors' own analysis. The sample records some 300 distinct CDR3 sequences, roughly a quarter of which are singletons. Of the sample, 20% to 25% falls within the top ten clones.

For memory regulatory T cells, the sort was based on CD4+ CD45RA- CD25high cells. Before staining and sorting, T cells were pre-enriched using a Miltenyi Pan T Cell isolation kit. Primary tumors were characterized by immunohistochemistry for estrogen receptor, progesterone receptor, HER2 and Ki-67. Fresh surgical tissue was processed within a few hours after surgery by being cut into small fragments. Tissue fragments were enzymatically digested with Liberase TL plus DNase for 20 minutes and filtered through a 40-micrometer strainer. After DAPI live/dead staining, cells were sorted on a BD FACS Aria II at roughly 96-99% purity. The sorted cells were lysed in TCL buffer, and a Norgen Single Cell RNA purification kit, including DNase treatment, was used to purify the RNA.

Sequencing was performed on sorted memory Tregs from the tumor. The cell subset or site label corresponds to: CD45RA-negative sorted CD4+ T cells (memory Tconv or effector/memory Treg). The sequence links TRBV5-1 to TRBJ2-2; TRBD1 is a weak D gene call, 5 bases matching. The receptor comes from a female donor with luminal breast cancer. CDR3 protein: CASSQQGYTGELFF. The DNA sequence is as follows: TGCGCCAGCAGCCAGCAGGGATACACCGGGGAGCTGTTTTTT. Here the CDR3 is joined to the reference TRBV5-1 and TRBJ2-2 genes, and the full variable domain is: KAGVTQTPRYLIKTRGQQVTLSCSPISGHRSVSWYQQTPGQGLQFLFEYFSETQRNKGNFPGRFSGRQFSNSRSEMNVSTLELGDSALYLCASSQQGYTGELFFGEGSRLTVL.